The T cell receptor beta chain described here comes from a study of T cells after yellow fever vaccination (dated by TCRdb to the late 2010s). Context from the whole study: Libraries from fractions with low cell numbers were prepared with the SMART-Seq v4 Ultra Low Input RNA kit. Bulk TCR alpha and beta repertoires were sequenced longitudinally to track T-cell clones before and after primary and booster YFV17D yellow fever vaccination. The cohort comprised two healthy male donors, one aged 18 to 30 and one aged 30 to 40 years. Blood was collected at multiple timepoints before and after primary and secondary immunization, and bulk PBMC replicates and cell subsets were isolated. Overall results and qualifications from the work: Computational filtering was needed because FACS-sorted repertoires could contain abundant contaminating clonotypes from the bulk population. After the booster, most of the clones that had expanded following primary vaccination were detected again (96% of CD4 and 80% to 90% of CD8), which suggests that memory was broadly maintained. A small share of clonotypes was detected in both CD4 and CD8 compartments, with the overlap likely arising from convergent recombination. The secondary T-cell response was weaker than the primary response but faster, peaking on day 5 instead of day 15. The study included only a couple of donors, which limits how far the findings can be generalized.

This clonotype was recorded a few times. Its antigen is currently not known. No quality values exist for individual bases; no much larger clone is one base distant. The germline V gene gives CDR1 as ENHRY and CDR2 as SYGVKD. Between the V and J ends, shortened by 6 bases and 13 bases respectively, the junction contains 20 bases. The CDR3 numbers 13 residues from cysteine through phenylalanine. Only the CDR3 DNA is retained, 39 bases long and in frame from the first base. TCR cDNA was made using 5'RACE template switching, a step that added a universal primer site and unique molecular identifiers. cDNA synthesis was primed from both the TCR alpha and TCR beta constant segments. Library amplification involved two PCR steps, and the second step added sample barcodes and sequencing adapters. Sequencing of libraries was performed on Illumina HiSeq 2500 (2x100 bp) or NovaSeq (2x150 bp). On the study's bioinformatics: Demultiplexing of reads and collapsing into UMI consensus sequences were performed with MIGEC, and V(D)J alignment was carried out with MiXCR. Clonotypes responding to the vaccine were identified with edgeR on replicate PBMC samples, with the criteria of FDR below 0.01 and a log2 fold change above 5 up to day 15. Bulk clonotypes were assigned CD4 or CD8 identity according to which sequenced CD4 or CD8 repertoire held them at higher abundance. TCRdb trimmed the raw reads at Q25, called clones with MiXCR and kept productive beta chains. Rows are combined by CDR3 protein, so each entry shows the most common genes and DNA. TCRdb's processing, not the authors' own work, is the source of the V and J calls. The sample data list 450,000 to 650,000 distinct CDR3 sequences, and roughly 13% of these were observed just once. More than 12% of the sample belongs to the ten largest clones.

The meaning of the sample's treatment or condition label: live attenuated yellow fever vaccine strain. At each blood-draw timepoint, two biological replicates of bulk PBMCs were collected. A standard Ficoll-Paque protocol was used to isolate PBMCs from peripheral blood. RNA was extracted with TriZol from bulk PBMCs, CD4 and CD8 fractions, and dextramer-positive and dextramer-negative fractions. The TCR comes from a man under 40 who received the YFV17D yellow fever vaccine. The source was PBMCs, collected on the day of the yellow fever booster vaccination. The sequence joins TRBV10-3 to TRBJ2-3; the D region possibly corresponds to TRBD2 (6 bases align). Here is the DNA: TGTGCCATCAGGGCCCCTGGGACTCCTGGGGAGTATTTT. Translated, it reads CAIRAPGTPGEYF.